The rows below give T cell receptor beta chains drawn from one sample of a study of beta chain features in type 1 diabetes. TCRdb's table, derived via immunoSEQ multiplex PCR, lists solely in-frame clones and lacks some. In the table there are about 170,000 clones, approximately 7.8% of which are singletons. The source material was central memory CD4+ T cells from blood. These receptors were obtained from a woman aged 40 to 55 with type 1 diabetes. Each CDR3 is given with its conserved first and last residue. The order of the fields is V gene, clone size, D gene, J gene, CDR3 DNA, CDR3 protein. D genes are given only for firm matches. Clone size is shown for a subset of rows, as once, few, many or a class of expanded clone.

>TRBV28|few|.|TRBJ1-2
TGTGCCAGCAGTTCGCATTCGTTCGTTACAGGGAACAACTATGGCTACACCTTC
CASSSHSFVTGNNYGYTF
>TRBV9|few|.|TRBJ1-3
TGTGCCAGCAGCGTAGGGCAGACTGGAAACACCATATATTTT
CASSVGQTGNTIYF
>TRBV2|few|.|TRBJ2-1
TGTGCCTCTAGCAGATACAATGAGCAGTTCTTC
CASSRYNEQFF
>TRBV29-1|.|TRBD1|TRBJ2-2
TGCAGCGGGATCCGGGACAGGGGGGGCACCGGGGAGCTGTTTTTT
CSGIRDRGGTGELFF
>TRBV7-9|few|TRBD2|TRBJ2-7
TGTGCCAGCAGCTTTAGCGGGGCCTACGAGCAGTACTTC
CASSFSGAYEQYF
>TRBV7-9|.|.|TRBJ2-5
TGTGCCAGCAGCTTACAAGCGGAGCAAGAGACCCAGTACTTC
CASSLQAEQETQYF
>TRBV7-2|.|TRBD2|TRBJ2-7
TGTGCCAGCAGCGCCCCGGGACTAGTGTTCGGGCAGTACTTC
CASSAPGLVFGQYF
>TRBV28|few|.|TRBJ1-2
TGTGCCAGCAGTCCGCGGGCCGGAGATGGCTACACCTTC
CASSPRAGDGYTF
>TRBV28|few|.|TRBJ2-4
TGTGCCAGCGAGGGCTCTGGCAGGGGTCAAAACATTCAGTACTTC
CASEGSGRGQNIQYF
>TRBV4-3|.|TRBD1|TRBJ1-5
TGCGCCAGCAGCCAAATCCAGGGGGGTCAGCCCCAGCATTTT
CASSQIQGGQPQHF
>TRBV11-2|.|.|TRBJ1-4
TGTGCCAGCAGCTTAGACGGGACGGGGGTAGAAAAACTGTTTTTT
CASSLDGTGVEKLFF
>TRBV7-9|.|.|TRBJ1-6
TGTGCCAGCAGCCCTATGGGGGCTAATTCACCCCTCCACTTT
CASSPMGANSPLHF
>TRBV10-3|.|.|TRBJ2-3
TGTGCCATCAGGGGGACTGTCACAGATACGCAGTATTTT
CAIRGTVTDTQYF
>TRBV7-2|many|TRBD2|TRBJ2-2
TGTGCCAGCAGGGCTCCGGGACTAAACACCGGGGAGCTGTTTTTT
CASRAPGLNTGELFF
>TRBV5-8|few|TRBD2|TRBJ2-1
TGTGCCAGCGTCAGAGCTAGCGGGGGCGTATCCTACAATGAGCAGTTCTTC
CASVRASGGVSYNEQFF
>TRBV14|few|.|TRBJ2-3
TGTGCCAGCCGTTCCCGGACTGGCCGTGGTACGCAGTATTTT
CASRSRTGRGTQYF
>TRBV7-3|.|.|TRBJ2-2
TGTGCCAGCAGCTTACTGGGCAGAGCCACCGGGGAGCTGTTTTTT
CASSLLGRATGELFF
>TRBV2|few|.|TRBJ1-5
TGTGCCAGCAGTGGAGGAGCGGTTAGCAATCAGCCCCAGCATTTT
CASSGGAVSNQPQHF
>TRBV28|.|.|TRBJ2-3
TGTGCCAGCGGCTTCACAGATACGCAGTATTTT
CASGFTDTQYF
>TRBV6-6|many|TRBD1|TRBJ2-1
TGTGCCAGCAGCCCTCGGACAGGGCGTACCTACAATGAGCAGTTCTTC
CASSPRTGRTYNEQFF
>TRBV28|few|TRBD1|TRBJ1-5
TGTGCCAGCAGTTCAGCGGACAGGGGAAGCAATCAGCCCCAGCATTTT
CASSSADRGSNQPQHF
>TRBV9|few|TRBD2|TRBJ2-1
TGTGCCAGCAGCCCCAGGGCGACTAGCGGGGGTTCTGAGTTCTTC
CASSPRATSGGSEFF
>TRBV5-1|.|TRBD1|TRBJ1-1
TGCGCCAGCAGCCCGCCGACAGGGGGGGACACTGAAGCTTTCTTT
CASSPPTGGDTEAFF
>TRBV4-2|few|.|TRBJ1-2
TGTGCCAGCAGCTCTACTAGTTCGGCGTACTATGGCTACACCTTC
CASSSTSSAYYGYTF
>TRBV19|few|TRBD2|TRBJ2-7
TGTGCCAGTAGACGGACTAGCGGGAGCTCCTACGAGCAGTACTTC
CASRRTSGSSYEQYF
>TRBV7-9|few|.|TRBJ2-7
TGTGCCAGCAGCACAGGACAAGGGGAGCAGTACTTC
CASSTGQGEQYF
>TRBV6-6|few|.|TRBJ2-3
TGTGCCACTTGGTCGGCAGGGAACACAGATACGCAGTATTTT
CATWSAGNTDTQYF
>TRBV7-8|few|.|TRBJ1-2
TGTGCCAGCAGCTTAGGCGGGGGTGGCTACACCTTC
CASSLGGGGYTF
>TRBV9|few|TRBD1|TRBJ2-7
TGTGCCAGCAGCGTATATTCGGGACAGTCCTACGAGCAGTACTTC
CASSVYSGQSYEQYF
>TRBV7-3|few|.|TRBJ2-2
TGTGCCAGCAGCTCGGGATTTCGGGAGCTGTTTTTT
CASSSGFRELFF
>TRBV14|.|.|TRBJ2-7
TGTGCCAGCAGCTACTCAACAGGGAACTACGAGCAGTACTTC
CASSYSTGNYEQYF
>TRBV27|.|.|TRBJ1-6
TGTGCCAGCAGCCCGACAGTACTCTATAATTCACCCCTCCACTTT
CASSPTVLYNSPLHF
>TRBV9|many|TRBD1|TRBJ1-5
TGTGCCAGCAGCGTTGGAACAGGGGTTCAGCCCCAGCATTTT
CASSVGTGVQPQHF
>TRBV7-9|.|.|TRBJ1-4
TGTGCCAGCACCAAGATTGGGGCTCCTAATGAAAAACTGTTTTTT
CASTKIGAPNEKLFF
>TRBV7-2|.|.|TRBJ1-5
TGTGCCAGCAGCTTGTTGGAGGGACAGCCCCAGCATTTT
CASSLLEGQPQHF
>TRBV5-6|few|TRBD1|TRBJ2-7
TGTGCCAGCAGTCATACCGACAGGGACGAGCAGTACTTC
CASSHTDRDEQYF
>TRBV29-1|.|.|TRBJ1-2
TGCAGCGTTGAAGTTGGCAGGGCGGCTGGCTACACCTTC
CSVEVGRAAGYTF
>TRBV18|.|TRBD1|TRBJ1-5
TGTGCCAGCTCACCAGGCTATCAGGGGGCCGGTATCCAGCCCCAGCATTTT
CASSPGYQGAGIQPQHF
>TRBV29-1|many|.|TRBJ2-5
TGCAGCGTTGCGGAGGACCCCCAGGGGGAGACCCAGTACTTC
CSVAEDPQGETQYF
>TRBV19|few|TRBD1|TRBJ2-3
TGTGCCAGTAGTGGACCCGGGACAGGGAGCACAGATACGCAGTATTTT
CASSGPGTGSTDTQYF
>TRBV18|.|.|TRBJ2-7
TGTGCCAGCTCACCACCGGGAGGGGGAGCCTACGAGCAGTACTTC
CASSPPGGGAYEQYF